These T cell receptor beta chains were read from a single sample in a study of control samples from healthy donors and cancer patients. Only in-frame clones appear in the TCRdb table, and some are missing; sequencing was by immunoSEQ multiplex PCR. The sample includes 190,000 or so clones, approximately 95% seen only once; the top ten take roughly 1.5%. Sequences were obtained from blood. These receptors were obtained from a man younger than 35 in good health. Each CDR3 is given with its conserved first and last residue. A D gene is named only where the DNA matches it firmly. Clone size is not always given. Where it is, it says once, few, many or a class for expanded clones.

abundance	v_gene	d_gene	len	j_gene	CDR3aa	CDR3nt
once	TRBV9	-	13	TRBJ1-4	CASSEDPNEKLFF	TGTGCCAGCAGCGAGGACCCAAATGAAAAACTGTTTTTT
-	TRBV13	-	16	TRBJ1-1	CASSLVVGSMNTEAFF	TGTGCCAGCAGCTTAGTTGTGGGCAGCATGAACACTGAAGCTTTCTTT
-	TRBV9	-	15	TRBJ1-5	CASSPKGLPNQPQHF	TGTGCCAGCAGCCCAAAAGGGCTCCCCAATCAGCCCCAGCATTTT
-	TRBV11-3	-	15	TRBJ1-6	CASSLGGRENSPLHF	TGTGCCAGCAGCTTAGGGGGACGGGAAAATTCACCCCTCCACTTT
-	TRBV6-1	TRBD2	18	TRBJ2-3	CASSERLAGGILPDTQYF	TGTGCCAGCAGTGAGAGACTAGCGGGGGGGATTCTCCCAGATACGCAGTATTTT
-	TRBV28	-	13	TRBJ1-2	CASSYDRTHGYTF	TGTGCCAGCAGTTACGACAGGACCCATGGCTACACCTTC
-	TRBV18	TRBD2	15	TRBJ2-5	CASSPESGGGETQYF	TGTGCCAGCTCACCAGAGTCGGGGGGTGGAGAGACCCAGTACTTC
-	TRBV2	-	13	TRBJ1-5	CASSPTGNQPQHF	TGTGCCAGCAGCCCGACAGGTAATCAGCCCCAGCATTTT
-	TRBV14	-	17	TRBJ1-6	CASSHLGAPGERSPLHF	TGTGCCAGCAGCCACCTGGGGGCTCCAGGGGAGCGTTCACCCCTCCACTTT
-	TRBV6-5	-	14	TRBJ1-5	CASRTELLNQPQHF	TGTGCCAGCAGGACAGAGCTACTCAATCAGCCCCAGCATTTT
few	TRBV5-6	TRBD1	15	TRBJ1-6	CASSFVGQGDSPLHF	TGTGCCAGCAGCTTCGTGGGACAGGGGGATTCACCCCTCCACTTT
-	TRBV11-3	-	15	TRBJ2-1	CASSLDGGSYNEQFF	TGTGCCAGCAGCTTAGATGGAGGCAGCTACAATGAGCAGTTCTTC
-	TRBV6-5	-	14	TRBJ1-1	CASSKGGSNTEAFF	TGTGCCAGCAGCAAGGGGGGGTCCAACACTGAAGCTTTCTTT
-	TRBV29-1	-	13	TRBJ1-1	CSVPSGWNTEAFF	TGCAGCGTACCTTCGGGGTGGAACACTGAAGCTTTCTTT
-	TRBV28	-	14	TRBJ2-7	CASTIRTPTYEQYF	TGTGCCAGCACTATCCGGACACCTACCTACGAGCAGTACTTC
once	TRBV27	TRBD1	13	TRBJ1-2	CASSLKGAPGYTF	TGTGCCAGCAGTTTAAAGGGGGCGCCCGGCTACACCTTC
-	TRBV5-4	TRBD1	15	TRBJ1-4	CASSLRTGSDEKLFF	TGTGCCAGCAGCTTAAGGACAGGGAGTGATGAAAAACTGTTTTTT
-	TRBV5-5	TRBD1	15	TRBJ2-7	CASSLEWGQDYEQYF	TGTGCCAGCAGCTTGGAGTGGGGACAGGACTACGAGCAGTACTTC
-	TRBV24-1	TRBD2	16	TRBJ2-1	CATSDTQRGPYNEQFF	TGTGCCACCAGTGATACCCAGCGGGGGCCCTACAATGAGCAGTTCTTC
-	TRBV4-1	-	15	TRBJ1-2	CASSQDAAAGYGYTF	TGCGCCAGCAGCCAAGATGCGGCGGCAGGATATGGCTACACCTTC
-	TRBV6-4	-	13	TRBJ2-2	CASSQRGTGELFF	TGTGCCAGCAGTCAGCGAGGGACCGGGGAGCTGTTTTTT
-	TRBV5-6	TRBD1	15	TRBJ1-4	CASSWGQGINEKLFF	TGTGCCAGCAGCTGGGGACAGGGGATTAATGAAAAACTGTTTTTT
-	TRBV30	TRBD2	14	TRBJ2-5	CAWSVPGGRKTQYF	TGTGCCTGGAGTGTTCCGGGGGGAAGAAAGACCCAGTACTTC
-	TRBV29-1	-	14	TRBJ1-1	CSVESTGMNTEAFF	TGCAGCGTTGAATCCACAGGGATGAACACTGAAGCTTTCTTT
once	TRBV20-1	-	15	TRBJ1-1	CSASRWDLGMRGAFF	TGCAGTGCTAGTAGGTGGGACCTAGGGATGAGGGGGGCTTTCTTT
once	TRBV6-2/TRBV6-3	-	14	TRBJ2-3	CASSYPLSTDTQYF	TGTGCCAGCAGTTACCCCCTAAGCACAGATACGCAGTATTTT
-	TRBV5-1	-	16	TRBJ2-3	CASRRAGGMNTDTQYF	TGCGCCAGCAGGCGGGCCGGGGGAATGAACACAGATACGCAGTATTTT
-	TRBV18	-	13	TRBJ2-1	CASSPGRDNEQFF	TGTGCCAGCTCACCAGGACGGGACAATGAGCAGTTCTTC
-	TRBV3-1/TRBV3-2	-	14	TRBJ2-5	CASSQGTNQETQYF	TGTGCCAGCAGCCAAGGGACTAACCAAGAGACCCAGTACTTC
once	TRBV5-1	-	14	TRBJ1-3	CASSPGGLGNTIYF	TGCGCCAGCAGCCCTGGAGGGTTAGGAAACACCATATATTTT
-	TRBV6-5	-	14	TRBJ1-6	CASCREAIYSPLHF	TGTGCCAGCTGCCGGGAGGCGATTTATTCACCCCTCCACTTT
-	TRBV7-9	TRBD2	14	TRBJ2-1	CASSLGLAGGKQFF	TGTGCCAGCAGCCTGGGACTAGCGGGGGGGAAGCAGTTCTTC
-	TRBV25-1	-	15	TRBJ1-4	CASNAGVMTNEKLFF	TGTGCCAGCAATGCAGGGGTAATGACTAATGAAAAACTGTTTTTT
once	TRBV6-5	-	13	TRBJ1-5	CASTWGGNQPQHF	TGTGCCAGCACTTGGGGGGGCAATCAGCCCCAGCATTTT
-	TRBV5-1	-	13	TRBJ2-5	CASSFTGVETQYF	TGCGCCAGCAGCTTCACAGGCGTCGAGACCCAGTACTTC
-	TRBV20-1	-	14	TRBJ1-1	CSASFSVLNTEAFF	TGCAGTGCTAGTTTCTCTGTTTTAAACACTGAAGCTTTCTTT
-	TRBV19	-	12	TRBJ1-2	CASSDRNYGYTF	TGTGCCAGTTCGGACAGAAACTATGGCTACACCTTC
-	TRBV5-8	-	14	TRBJ2-7	CASSLKGLAYEQYF	TGTGCCAGCAGCTTGAAAGGGTTGGCCTACGAGCAGTACTTC
-	TRBV2	-	14	TRBJ1-2	CASSESRANYGYTF	TGTGCCAGCAGTGAATCCAGGGCTAACTATGGCTACACCTTC
-	TRBV28	-	16	TRBJ1-5	CASSWGDFRGNQPQHF	TGTGCCAGCAGTTGGGGGGACTTCCGGGGAAATCAGCCCCAGCATTTT
-	TRBV7-2	-	13	TRBJ2-7	CASSLVALYEQYF	TGTGCCAGCAGCTTAGTGGCCCTCTACGAGCAGTACTTC
-	TRBV30	TRBD1	14	TRBJ1-6	CAWWDSKNNSPLHF	TGTGCCTGGTGGGACAGTAAGAATAATTCACCCCTCCACTTT
-	TRBV5-4	TRBD1	16	TRBJ1-6	CASSLQGAKGDSPLHF	TGTGCCAGCAGCTTGCAGGGGGCCAAGGGCGATTCACCCCTCCACTTT
-	TRBV7-8	-	11	TRBJ2-5	CASSLKETQYF	TGTGCCAGCAGCTTAAAAGAGACCCAGTACTTC
-	TRBV4-1	TRBD2	17	TRBJ2-1	CASSQDKTSGGWNEQFF	TGCGCCAGCAGCCAAGATAAAACTAGCGGGGGCTGGAATGAGCAGTTCTTC
-	TRBV7-3	TRBD1	13	TRBJ1-3	CASSDRAGNTIYF	TGTGCCAGCAGTGACAGGGCTGGAAACACCATATATTTT
few	TRBV27	-	15	TRBJ1-5	CASSLRNNHNQPQHF	TGTGCCAGCAGTTTAAGGAACAACCACAATCAGCCCCAGCATTTT